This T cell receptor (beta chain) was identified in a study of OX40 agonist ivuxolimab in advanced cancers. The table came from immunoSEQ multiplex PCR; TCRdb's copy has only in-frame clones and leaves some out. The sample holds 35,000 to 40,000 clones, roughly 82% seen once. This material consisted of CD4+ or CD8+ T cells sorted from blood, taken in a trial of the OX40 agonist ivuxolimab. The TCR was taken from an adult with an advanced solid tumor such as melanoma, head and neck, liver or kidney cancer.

The CDR3 DNA sequence: TGTGCCAGCAGCTACGGACAGGGAGCCTACGAGCAGTACTTC. Its protein is CASSYGQGAYEQYF. The gene calls are TRBV6-6 and TRBJ2-7; 8 positions agree with TRBD1. The CDR3 runs to 14 residues. CDR1 and CDR2 from the germline V gene are MNHNY and SVGAGI (reference sequence). Germline trimming cut 6 bases from V and 2 bases from J; bases unmatched to any gene: 6.